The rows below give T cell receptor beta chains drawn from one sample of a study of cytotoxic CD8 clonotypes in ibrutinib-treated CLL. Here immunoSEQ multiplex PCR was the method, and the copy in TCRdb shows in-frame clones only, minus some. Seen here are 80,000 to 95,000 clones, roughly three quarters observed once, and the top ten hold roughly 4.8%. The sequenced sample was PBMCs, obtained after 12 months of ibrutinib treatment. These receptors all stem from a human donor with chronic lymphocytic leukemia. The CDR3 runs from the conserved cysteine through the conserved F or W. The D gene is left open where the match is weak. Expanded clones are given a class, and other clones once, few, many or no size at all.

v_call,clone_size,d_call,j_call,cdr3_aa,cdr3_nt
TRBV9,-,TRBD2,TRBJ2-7,CASSASLAGGRWEQYF,TGTGCCAGCAGCGCCTCCCTCGCGGGAGGGCGGTGGGAGCAGTACTTC
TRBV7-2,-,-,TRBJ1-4,CASSLTPDRSEKLFF,TGTGCCAGCAGCCTAACCCCGGACAGAAGTGAAAAACTGTTTTTT
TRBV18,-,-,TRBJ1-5,CASSPNNQPQHF,TGTGCCAGCTCACCCAACAATCAGCCCCAGCATTTT
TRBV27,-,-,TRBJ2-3,CASSRGRDTQYF,TGTGCCAGCAGTCGGGGCCGCGATACGCAGTATTTT
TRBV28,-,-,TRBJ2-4,CASSLGQGLDIQYF,TGTGCCAGCAGTTTAGGGCAGGGGCTGGACATTCAGTACTTC
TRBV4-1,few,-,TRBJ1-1,CASSQGGVRGTEAFF,TGCGCCAGCAGCCAAGGGGGGGTGAGGGGAACTGAAGCTTTCTTT
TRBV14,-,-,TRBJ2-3,CASSQGQITDTQYF,TGTGCCAGCAGCCAAGGACAGATCACAGATACGCAGTATTTT
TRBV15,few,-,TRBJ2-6,CATSNDNSGANVLTF,TGTGCCACCAGCAACGACAACTCTGGGGCCAACGTCCTGACTTTC
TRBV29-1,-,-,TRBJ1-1,CSGVRTEAFF,TGCAGCGGGGTACGCACTGAAGCTTTCTTT
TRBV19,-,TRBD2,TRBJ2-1,CASTQGAGLAGGHNEQFF,TGTGCCAGTACCCAGGGCGCGGGACTAGCGGGAGGCCACAATGAGCAGTTCTTC
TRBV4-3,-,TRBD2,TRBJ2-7,CASSPALAATYEQYF,TGCGCCAGCAGCCCAGCGCTAGCGGCTACCTACGAGCAGTACTTC
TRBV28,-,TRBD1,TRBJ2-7,CASGTGVPYEQYF,TGTGCCAGCGGCACAGGGGTCCCCTACGAGCAGTACTTC
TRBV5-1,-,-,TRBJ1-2,CASSPMPGGDGYTF,TGCGCCAGCAGCCCCATGCCGGGGGGGGATGGCTACACCTTC
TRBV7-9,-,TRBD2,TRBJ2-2,CASSPRGGLSGELFF,TGTGCCAGCAGCCCCCGGGGGGGCTTATCCGGGGAGCTGTTTTTT
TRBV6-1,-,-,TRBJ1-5,CATRRGTDQPQHF,TGTGCCACTAGAAGAGGGACCGATCAGCCCCAGCATTTT
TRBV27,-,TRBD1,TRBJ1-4,CASSPYVSGQAGGEKLFF,TGTGCCAGCAGTCCGTATGTCTCCGGACAGGCGGGGGGTGAAAAACTGTTTTTT
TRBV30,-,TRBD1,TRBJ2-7,CAWSTGQGAYEQYF,TGTGCCTGGAGCACGGGACAGGGGGCCTACGAGCAGTACTTC
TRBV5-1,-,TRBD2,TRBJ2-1,CASSLVGEGWDEQFF,TGCGCCAGCAGCTTGGTCGGGGAGGGCTGGGATGAGCAGTTCTTC
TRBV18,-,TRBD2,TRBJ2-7,CASSPPSGRMLSEQYF,TGTGCCAGCTCACCACCGAGCGGGAGAATGTTAAGCGAGCAGTACTTC
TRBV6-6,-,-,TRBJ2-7,CASSYSTAPREQYF,TGTGCCAGCAGTTACTCGACGGCCCCCCGCGAGCAGTACTTC
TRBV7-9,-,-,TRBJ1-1,CASSSTISRQASLEAFF,TGTGCCAGCAGTTCAACCATCAGCAGACAGGCCAGCTTGGAAGCTTTCTTT
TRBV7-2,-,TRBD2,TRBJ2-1,CASSLARGRAYNEQFF,TGTGCCAGCAGCTTAGCTCGCGGGAGGGCCTACAATGAGCAGTTCTTC
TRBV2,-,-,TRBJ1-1,CASSELKLVVNTEAFF,TGTGCCAGCAGTGAGTTAAAGTTGGTCGTGAACACTGAAGCTTTCTTT
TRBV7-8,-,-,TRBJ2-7,CASSFGEDRPQYF,TGTGCCAGCAGCTTTGGGGAGGACCGCCCGCAGTACTTC
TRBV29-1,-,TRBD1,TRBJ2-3,CSVEDWHRGADTQYF,TGCAGCGTTGAAGATTGGCACAGGGGGGCAGATACGCAGTATTTT
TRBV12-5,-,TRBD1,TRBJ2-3,CASGPGGPADTQYF,TGTGCTAGTGGCCCAGGGGGCCCGGCAGATACGCAGTATTTT
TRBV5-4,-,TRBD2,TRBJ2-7,CASSPGGGSSYEQYF,TGTGCCAGCAGCCCCGGGGGGGGGAGCTCCTACGAGCAGTACTTC
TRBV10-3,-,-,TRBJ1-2,CAISESESYGYTF,TGTGCCATCAGTGAGTCGGAGTCCTATGGCTACACCTTC
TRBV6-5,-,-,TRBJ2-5,CASSIRKQETQYF,TGTGCCAGCAGCATCAGAAAACAAGAGACCCAGTACTTC